A selection of T cell receptor beta chains follows, all from one sample in a study of blood T cell repertoires in COVID-19. Produced via immunoSEQ multiplex PCR; TCRdb's table is partial and in-frame only. The sample lists about 97,000 clones, approximately 87% occurring once. The specimen sequenced was peripheral blood. These receptors were collected from a human donor in a cohort sampled during active COVID-19. Both conserved end residues are part of each CDR3. Fields, in order: V gene, clone size, D gene, J gene, CDR3 DNA, CDR3 protein. A D gene is named only where the DNA matches it firmly. Clone size, where shown, is once, few, many, or a class for clones that have expanded.

V gene: TRBV9; clone size: .; D gene: .; J gene: TRBJ1-1; CDR3 DNA: TGTGCCAGCAGCGTAGAGGGTCAGGGGAACACTGAAGCTTTCTTT; CDR3 protein: CASSVEGQGNTEAFF
V gene: TRBV3-1/TRBV3-2; clone size: few; D gene: .; J gene: TRBJ2-1; CDR3 DNA: TGTGCCAGCAGCCTTCGGCGGGGAAGGGATGAGCAGTTCTTC; CDR3 protein: CASSLRRGRDEQFF
V gene: TRBV6-1; clone size: .; D gene: TRBD1; J gene: TRBJ2-7; CDR3 DNA: TGTGCCAGCAGTGAAAGGAGAGGGGGCCCCGAGCAGTACTTC; CDR3 protein: CASSERRGGPEQYF
V gene: TRBV30; clone size: .; D gene: .; J gene: TRBJ1-1; CDR3 DNA: TGTGCCTGGAGTCAACAGGACACTGAAGCTTTCTTT; CDR3 protein: CAWSQQDTEAFF
V gene: TRBV7-6; clone size: .; D gene: .; J gene: TRBJ2-1; CDR3 DNA: TGTGCCAGCAGCTTAGTAGGGCAGGGGTCCTACAATGAGCAGTTCTTC; CDR3 protein: CASSLVGQGSYNEQFF
V gene: TRBV5-6; clone size: .; D gene: .; J gene: TRBJ1-5; CDR3 DNA: TGTGCCAGCAGCTTTGAGGGCAGCTTCAATCAGCCCCAGCATTTT; CDR3 protein: CASSFEGSFNQPQHF
V gene: TRBV3-1/TRBV3-2; clone size: .; D gene: TRBD1; J gene: TRBJ2-7; CDR3 DNA: TGTGCCAGCAGCCAAGAGGGGGCCCGGGACAGAGACTCCTACGAGCAGTACTTC; CDR3 protein: CASSQEGARDRDSYEQYF
V gene: TRBV7-8; clone size: .; D gene: .; J gene: TRBJ2-7; CDR3 DNA: TGTGCCAGCAGCGAACAGGCCCCCGGGGGCTACGAGCAGTACTTC; CDR3 protein: CASSEQAPGGYEQYF
V gene: TRBV3-1/TRBV3-2; clone size: .; D gene: TRBD2; J gene: TRBJ2-3; CDR3 DNA: TGTGCCAGCAGCCCCCTTACTAGCGGGGGGGCATGGACAGATACGCAGTATTTT; CDR3 protein: CASSPLTSGGAWTDTQYF
V gene: TRBV11-3; clone size: once; D gene: .; J gene: TRBJ2-1; CDR3 DNA: TGTGCCAGCAGCTTAGTGTCTAGCTCGTACAATGAGCAGTTCTTC; CDR3 protein: CASSLVSSSYNEQFF
V gene: TRBV6-1; clone size: .; D gene: .; J gene: TRBJ1-2; CDR3 DNA: TGTGCCAGCAGTTTGTCAGGGGTCACAAGCTACACCTTC; CDR3 protein: CASSLSGVTSYTF
V gene: TRBV6-1; clone size: .; D gene: TRBD1; J gene: TRBJ2-2; CDR3 DNA: TGTGCCAGCAGTGAACTTACAGGGGCCACCGGGGAGCTGTTTTTT; CDR3 protein: CASSELTGATGELFF
V gene: TRBV30; clone size: .; D gene: .; J gene: TRBJ1-1; CDR3 DNA: TGTGCCTGGGAACGGACAGTGAACACTGAAGCTTTCTTT; CDR3 protein: CAWERTVNTEAFF
V gene: TRBV6-2/TRBV6-3; clone size: .; D gene: TRBD2; J gene: TRBJ2-1; CDR3 DNA: TGTGCCAGCAGTTATACAGGACGAAGCGGGATACTTCAGTTCTTC; CDR3 protein: CASSYTGRSGILQFF
V gene: TRBV27; clone size: once; D gene: .; J gene: TRBJ1-1; CDR3 DNA: TGTGCCAGCAGTTTTTGGCAGAACACTGAAGCTTTCTTT; CDR3 protein: CASSFWQNTEAFF
V gene: TRBV3-1/TRBV3-2; clone size: once; D gene: .; J gene: TRBJ2-7; CDR3 DNA: TGTGCCAGCAGCCAAGGCCAGGGAACCTACGAGCAGTACTTC; CDR3 protein: CASSQGQGTYEQYF
V gene: TRBV6-5; clone size: .; D gene: .; J gene: TRBJ1-6; CDR3 DNA: TGTGCCAGCAGTTACTCTTGGAGAGATAATTCACCCCTCCACTTT; CDR3 protein: CASSYSWRDNSPLHF
V gene: TRBV3-1/TRBV3-2; clone size: .; D gene: TRBD2; J gene: TRBJ2-3; CDR3 DNA: TGTGCCAGCAGTCTCACTAGCGGGGGGCCGCGCACAGATACGCAGTATTTT; CDR3 protein: CASSLTSGGPRTDTQYF
V gene: TRBV6-5; clone size: .; D gene: TRBD2; J gene: TRBJ2-7; CDR3 DNA: TGTGCCAGCAGGGACCTGGCGGGAGCCTACTACGAGCAGTACTTC; CDR3 protein: CASRDLAGAYYEQYF
V gene: TRBV28; clone size: .; D gene: .; J gene: TRBJ2-1; CDR3 DNA: TGTGCCAGCAGTTCCCAGGGTCCTGAGCAGTTCTTC; CDR3 protein: CASSSQGPEQFF
V gene: TRBV6-5; clone size: .; D gene: .; J gene: TRBJ1-5; CDR3 DNA: TGTGCCAGCAGACATCCGGGTCAGCCCCAGCATTTT; CDR3 protein: CASRHPGQPQHF
V gene: TRBV6-5; clone size: .; D gene: .; J gene: TRBJ1-5; CDR3 DNA: TGTGCCAGCAGTTGGGGCCCTGGGAATCAGCCCCAGCATTTT; CDR3 protein: CASSWGPGNQPQHF
V gene: TRBV4-2; clone size: .; D gene: TRBD2; J gene: TRBJ2-3; CDR3 DNA: TGTGCCAGCAGCCAAGAACAGCGGGGGGGAGCCGATACGCAGTATTTT; CDR3 protein: CASSQEQRGGADTQYF
V gene: TRBV5-1; clone size: .; D gene: TRBD1; J gene: TRBJ1-5; CDR3 DNA: TGCGCCAGCAGCTTGTCGGGACAGGGGAATCAGCCCCAGCATTTT; CDR3 protein: CASSLSGQGNQPQHF
V gene: TRBV30; clone size: .; D gene: .; J gene: TRBJ1-1; CDR3 DNA: TGTGCCTGGAGTGTACAGCGGGGCACTGAAGCTTTCTTT; CDR3 protein: CAWSVQRGTEAFF
V gene: TRBV5-6; clone size: .; D gene: TRBD1; J gene: TRBJ1-3; CDR3 DNA: TGTGCCAGCAGCGCGGGGGGGACAGGCTCTGGAAACACCATATATTTT; CDR3 protein: CASSAGGTGSGNTIYF
V gene: TRBV12-3/TRBV12-4; clone size: .; D gene: TRBD2; J gene: TRBJ2-1; CDR3 DNA: TGTGCCAGCAGTGTGGGACTAGCGGAGCAGTTCTTC; CDR3 protein: CASSVGLAEQFF
V gene: TRBV3-1/TRBV3-2; clone size: once; D gene: TRBD1; J gene: TRBJ1-1; CDR3 DNA: TGTGCCAGCAGCAGTCCGGGACAGGGGGCGAACACTGAAGCTTTCTTT; CDR3 protein: CASSSPGQGANTEAFF
V gene: TRBV6-2/TRBV6-3; clone size: .; D gene: .; J gene: TRBJ1-2; CDR3 DNA: TGTGCCAGCAGTTACGAGGCAGGGAGGGACACCTTC; CDR3 protein: CASSYEAGRDTF
V gene: TRBV2; clone size: .; D gene: .; J gene: TRBJ1-3; CDR3 DNA: TGTGCCAGCAGTGCCATTAGCCCATCCGGAAACACCATATATTTT; CDR3 protein: CASSAISPSGNTIYF
V gene: TRBV9; clone size: .; D gene: TRBD1; J gene: TRBJ1-3; CDR3 DNA: TGTGCCAGCAGCGCCGGGACAGTCTCTGGAAACACCATATATTTT; CDR3 protein: CASSAGTVSGNTIYF
V gene: TRBV12-3/TRBV12-4; clone size: once; D gene: .; J gene: TRBJ2-5; CDR3 DNA: TGTGCCAGCAGTTTAGTGGAGGAGACCCAGTACTTC; CDR3 protein: CASSLVEETQYF
V gene: TRBV5-1; clone size: .; D gene: .; J gene: TRBJ2-7; CDR3 DNA: TGCGCCAGCAGCTTACCGGGAGCCTTCGAGCAGTACTTC; CDR3 protein: CASSLPGAFEQYF
V gene: TRBV6-2/TRBV6-3; clone size: .; D gene: .; J gene: TRBJ2-1; CDR3 DNA: TGTGCCAGCAGTTACTTGGTTAGCCCTTACAATGAGCAGTTCTTC; CDR3 protein: CASSYLVSPYNEQFF
V gene: TRBV28; clone size: .; D gene: .; J gene: TRBJ2-1; CDR3 DNA: TGTGCCATCCAGGGGCGGCTGAGCTCCTACAATGAGCAGTTCTTC; CDR3 protein: CAIQGRLSSYNEQFF
V gene: TRBV7-9; clone size: .; D gene: TRBD1; J gene: TRBJ1-1; CDR3 DNA: TGTGCCAGCAGCCTTCGGGACAGGAACACTGAAGCTTTCTTT; CDR3 protein: CASSLRDRNTEAFF
V gene: TRBV3-1/TRBV3-2; clone size: few; D gene: .; J gene: TRBJ1-5; CDR3 DNA: TGTGCCAGCAGCCAAGGAGATAGCAATCAGCCCCAGCATTTT; CDR3 protein: CASSQGDSNQPQHF
V gene: TRBV6-2/TRBV6-3; clone size: .; D gene: .; J gene: TRBJ1-1; CDR3 DNA: TGTGCCAGCAGTTACACGGGGGACTCTGAAGCTTTCTTT; CDR3 protein: CASSYTGDSEAFF
V gene: TRBV6-6; clone size: few; D gene: TRBD1; J gene: TRBJ1-5; CDR3 DNA: TGTGCCAGCGTTCGCGGACAGGGTTATCAGCCCCAGCATTTT; CDR3 protein: CASVRGQGYQPQHF
V gene: TRBV5-1; clone size: .; D gene: TRBD2; J gene: TRBJ2-7; CDR3 DNA: TGCGCCAGCAGCTTTGGGGGTTCGAGCGGGAGCTTTTGGTCCTACGAGCAGTACTTC; CDR3 protein: CASSFGGSSGSFWSYEQYF
V gene: TRBV18; clone size: .; D gene: TRBD1; J gene: TRBJ2-5; CDR3 DNA: TGTGCCAGCTCACCTCCCGGGACAGGACAAGAGACCCAGTACTTC; CDR3 protein: CASSPPGTGQETQYF
V gene: TRBV12-3/TRBV12-4; clone size: .; D gene: .; J gene: TRBJ2-7; CDR3 DNA: TGTGCCAGCAGTTCGTCCTACGAGCAGTACTTC; CDR3 protein: CASSSSYEQYF
V gene: TRBV25-1; clone size: .; D gene: TRBD1; J gene: TRBJ2-2; CDR3 DNA: TGTGCCAGCATGGGACAGAAGCAACCCACCCCGAACACCGGGGAGCTGTTTTTT; CDR3 protein: CASMGQKQPTPNTGELFF
V gene: TRBV30; clone size: .; D gene: .; J gene: TRBJ1-2; CDR3 DNA: TGTGCCTGGAGTGCGGGTCTCTATGGCTACACCTTC; CDR3 protein: CAWSAGLYGYTF
V gene: TRBV4-2; clone size: .; D gene: .; J gene: TRBJ1-2; CDR3 DNA: TGTGCCAGCAGCCAAGATTATCCAGGGGTAGAGGGCTACACCTTC; CDR3 protein: CASSQDYPGVEGYTF
V gene: TRBV18; clone size: .; D gene: .; J gene: TRBJ2-7; CDR3 DNA: TGTGCCAGCTCACCCGGACTTAATCATAGGGACGAGCAGTACTTC; CDR3 protein: CASSPGLNHRDEQYF
V gene: TRBV18; clone size: .; D gene: TRBD1; J gene: TRBJ1-2; CDR3 DNA: TGTGCCAGCTCACCACCCGGACAGGGTGGTGGCTACACCTTC; CDR3 protein: CASSPPGQGGGYTF
V gene: TRBV6-6; clone size: .; D gene: .; J gene: TRBJ2-5; CDR3 DNA: TGTGCCAGCAGCCGGGGGACTGGGGAGACCCAGTACTTC; CDR3 protein: CASSRGTGETQYF
V gene: TRBV24-1; clone size: .; D gene: TRBD2; J gene: TRBJ2-1; CDR3 DNA: TGTGCCACCAGTCCTGCCGGGACTAGCGGGAGAACCTACAATGAGCAGTTCTTC; CDR3 protein: CATSPAGTSGRTYNEQFF
V gene: TRBV28; clone size: once; D gene: .; J gene: TRBJ1-4; CDR3 DNA: TGTGCCAGCAGCCCAGCCCCGGGGAGGGGAGGGCAAGCAACTAATGAAAAACTGTTTTTT; CDR3 protein: CASSPAPGRGGQATNEKLFF
V gene: TRBV7-8; clone size: .; D gene: .; J gene: TRBJ2-7; CDR3 DNA: TGTGCCAGCAGCTACCCAGGGGGGTACGAGCAGTACTTC; CDR3 protein: CASSYPGGYEQYF